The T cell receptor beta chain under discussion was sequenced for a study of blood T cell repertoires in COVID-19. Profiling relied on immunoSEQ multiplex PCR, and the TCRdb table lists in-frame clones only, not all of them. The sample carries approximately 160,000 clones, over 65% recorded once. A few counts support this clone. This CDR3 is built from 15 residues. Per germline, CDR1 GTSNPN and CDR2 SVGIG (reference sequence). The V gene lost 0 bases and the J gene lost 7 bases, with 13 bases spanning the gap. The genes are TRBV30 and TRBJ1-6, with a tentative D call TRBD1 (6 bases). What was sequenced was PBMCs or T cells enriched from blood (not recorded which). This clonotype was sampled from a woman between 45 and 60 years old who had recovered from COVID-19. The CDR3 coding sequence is TGTGCCTGGAGTGTTGGTAGGGGGAGCAATTCACCCCTCCACTTT. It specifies CAWSVGRGSNSPLHF.